This is a list of T cell receptor beta chains from one sample in a study of vaccination and CD4 T cells after COVID-19. MiXCR, run by TCRdb on the PCR reads, gives a single entry per CDR3 protein. The sample lists around 16,000 distinct CDR3 sequences; around two fifths were seen once. Which antigens these TCRs recognize remains unknown. The sample consisted of CD4+ T cells from blood, cultured in vitro, taken after SARS-CoV-2 vaccination. The receptors stem from a human donor who had recovered from COVID-19. The CDR3 runs from the conserved cysteine through the conserved F or W. The order of the fields is V gene, D gene, J gene, clone size, CDR3 protein, CDR3 DNA. The D gene is left open where the match is weak. Size values are once, few and many counts, or a class for expanded clones, and some rows have none.

>TRBV25-1|TRBD1|TRBJ1-2|few
CASSEQGAVAHGYTF
TGTGCCAGCAGTGAACAGGGGGCGGTCGCTCACGGCTACACCTTC
>TRBV15|NA|TRBJ1-5|few
CATSRDGRDNQPQHF
TGTGCCACCAGCAGAGATGGACGGGACAATCAGCCCCAGCATTTT
>TRBV7-6|NA|TRBJ2-2|NA
CASSLRAREGELFF
TGTGCCAGCAGCCTCAGGGCTAGGGAAGGGGAGCTGTTTTTT
>TRBV7-3|NA|TRBJ2-7|NA
CASSLQPGRGGEQYF
TGTGCCAGCAGCTTACAGCCCGGTCGGGGAGGCGAGCAGTACTTC
>TRBV20-1|NA|TRBJ2-7|NA
CSAPSPSYEQYF
TGCAGTGCTCCAAGCCCCTCTTACGAGCAGTACTTC
>TRBV7-3|TRBD2|TRBJ2-3|large
CASSPLAGTDTQYF
TGTGCCAGCAGCCCTCTAGCGGGAACAGATACGCAGTATTTT
>TRBV4-1|NA|TRBJ1-5|few
CASSQERNNQPQHF
TGCGCCAGCAGCCAAGAGAGGAACAATCAGCCCCAGCATTTT
>TRBV4-1|NA|TRBJ1-6|NA
CASSQDGAGVSSYNSPLHF
TGCGCCAGCAGCCAGGACGGGGCAGGGGTGAGCTCCTATAATTCACCCCTCCACTTT
>TRBV14|NA|TRBJ2-7|once
CASSLDRGVPYEQYF
TGTGCCAGCAGCCTAGATAGGGGGGTTCCCTACGAGCAGTACTTC
>TRBV11-3|NA|TRBJ2-2|few
CASSSGQWTGELFF
TGTGCCAGCAGCTCAGGACAGTGGACCGGGGAGCTGTTTTTT
>TRBV20-1|TRBD2|TRBJ2-7|few
CSARKRDSSYEQYF
TGCAGTGCTAGAAAGCGGGATAGCTCCTACGAGCAGTACTTC
>TRBV7-8|NA|TRBJ2-7|NA
CASSLRLTYEQYF
TGTGCCAGCAGCTTAAGGTTGACCTACGAGCAGTACTTC
>TRBV15|NA|TRBJ2-7|NA
CATSRDYWYEQNF
TGTGCCACCAGCAGGGACTATTGGTACGAGCAGAACTTC
>TRBV28|TRBD1|TRBJ2-2|medium-sized
CASRTGEESTGELFF
TGTGCCAGCAGAACAGGGGAAGAGAGCACCGGGGAGCTGTTTTTT
>TRBV6-1|TRBD1|TRBJ1-5|NA
CASRRTGGQPQHF
TGTGCCAGCAGGCGGACAGGGGGCCAGCCCCAGCATTTT
>TRBV6-2/TRBV6-3|TRBD2|TRBJ2-7|NA
CASGYGAGGHYEQYF
TGTGCCAGCGGATACGGAGCGGGAGGACACTACGAGCAGTACTTC
>TRBV5-4|NA|TRBJ1-2|NA
CASSLESYGYTF
TGTGCCAGCAGCTTGGAATCCTATGGCTACACCTTC
>TRBV30|NA|TRBJ2-6|NA
CAWGVSGSGANVLTF
TGTGCCTGGGGGGTTTCGGGCTCTGGGGCCAACGTCCTGACTTTC
>TRBV7-2|NA|TRBJ2-2|medium-sized
CASSLVGRTNTGELFF
TGTGCCAGCAGCTTAGTAGGGCGGACGAACACCGGGGAGCTGTTTTTT
>TRBV20-1|NA|TRBJ2-7|NA
CSARDEDPRGAYEQYF
TGCAGTGCTAGAGATGAGGACCCCCGGGGTGCCTACGAGCAGTACTTC
>TRBV20-1|NA|TRBJ1-6|few
CSARDVVLHF
TGCAGTGCTAGAGATGTGGTCCTCCACTTT
>TRBV20-1|NA|TRBJ2-6|NA
CSARAPAVVAGANVLTF
TGCAGTGCTAGGGCCCCCGCGGTTGTAGCTGGGGCCAACGTCCTGACTTTC
>TRBV7-9|TRBD2|TRBJ2-7|NA
CASSFWGTGTRTSYEQYF
TGTGCCAGCAGCTTTTGGGGGACCGGGACTAGGACGTCCTACGAGCAGTACTTC
>TRBV29-1|NA|TRBJ1-5|once
CSVESGSNQPQHF
TGCAGCGTTGAATCCGGCTCCAATCAGCCCCAGCATTTT
>TRBV7-8|NA|TRBJ2-3|few
CASSRPPRLDTDTQYF
TGTGCCAGCAGCCGCCCGCCGAGGCTAGACACAGATACGCAGTATTTT
>TRBV19|NA|TRBJ2-7|few
CASRKTGSSYEQYF
TGTGCCAGTAGAAAGACAGGCAGCTCCTACGAGCAGTACTTC
>TRBV6-5|TRBD2|TRBJ2-7|NA
CASSYSLTSRGRKYEQYF
TGTGCCAGCAGTTACTCCCTGACCTCTCGCGGGAGGAAGTACGAGCAGTACTTC
>TRBV7-8|NA|TRBJ2-7|NA
CASSFSGTYEQYF
TGTGCCAGCAGCTTTTCAGGAACCTACGAGCAGTACTTC
>TRBV20-1|NA|TRBJ1-1|NA
CSVSQGNTEAFF
TGCAGTGTCTCCCAGGGGAACACTGAAGCTTTCTTT
>TRBV5-3|NA|TRBJ1-5|NA
CASSFMGGASNQPQHF
TGTGCCAGCAGCTTTATGGGAGGGGCCAGCAATCAGCCCCAGCATTTT
>TRBV20-1|TRBD2|TRBJ2-5|NA
CSARSLAGGPSGQETQYF
TGCAGTGCTAGATCTTTAGCGGGAGGGCCCTCAGGCCAAGAGACCCAGTACTTC
>TRBV10-3|NA|TRBJ1-1|few
CAISPQGNTEAFF
TGTGCCATCAGTCCCCAAGGGAACACTGAAGCTTTCTTT
>TRBV2|NA|TRBJ1-2|NA
CASSDRSDGYTF
TGTGCCAGCAGTGACAGGAGCGATGGCTACACCTTC
>TRBV4-1|NA|TRBJ1-1|few
CASSRGAFF
TGCGCCAGCAGCAGGGGAGCTTTCTTT